Sequencing of this TCR beta chain was carried out in a study of T cell responses to AZD1222 COVID-19 vaccine. Overall study results and limits: In a largely white British group with more females than males, clonal diversity was possibly underestimated.

Germline V CDR1 and CDR2: MNHNY, SVGAGI (reference sequence). V gave up 7 bases and J gave up 1 base, with 13 bases separating them. The CDR3 spans 14 residues. The table came from immunoSEQ multiplex PCR; TCRdb's copy has only in-frame clones and leaves some out. This table holds tens of thousands of clones, around 81% found once. This clone was counted only a few times. Its antigen is unidentified. Here the sequenced sample was peripheral blood, taken 28 days after the second AZD1222 dose. The J gene is TRBJ2-5, the V gene TRBV6-6; D uncertain. The receptor was derived from an adult who received the AZD1222 COVID-19 vaccine. The CDR3 DNA reads as TGTGCCAGCAAGCTCAGGAATATCCAAGAGACCCAGTACTTC. Its translation: CASKLRNIQETQYF.